The 24 T cell receptor beta chains below were found in one sample sequenced in a study of blood T cell repertoires in COVID-19. Sequencing was performed with immunoSEQ multiplex PCR; in TCRdb, only in-frame clones are kept and a portion is missing. Of a few hundred thousand clones in the sample, approximately 84% were seen once. The sample taken for sequencing was PBMCs or T cells enriched from blood (not recorded which). The receptors were gathered from a man in his fifties or sixties who had recovered from COVID-19.

The chain carries TRBV7-2 and TRBJ2-6; unclear D gene. CDR1 is SGHTA, CDR2 FQGNSA, per germline. This CDR3 region has 14 residues. Between the trimmed V and J ends, which lost 5 bases and 4 bases, there was a span of 9 bases. The CDR3 reads CASSLNVGANVLTF. The CDR3 DNA reads as TGTGCCAGCAGCCTAAATGTGGGGGCCAACGTCCTGACTTTC.

This clone has a single count. The gene calls are TRBV6-2 or TRBV6-3 and TRBJ1-1; the match to TRBD1 covers 7 bases. The CDR3 runs to 18 residues. The ends lost 0 bases at V and 0 bases at J; junction bases unmatched: 10. Germline V lookup: CDR1 MNHEY, CDR2 SVGEGT. In nucleotides, the CDR3 is TGTGCCAGCAGTTACTCGAGGGAAGTAGGGGGCCTGAACACTGAAGCTTTCTTT. Translating it yields CASSYSREVGGLNTEAFF.

The rearrangement uses TRBV7-2 and TRBJ2-7, with D unresolved. This CDR3 is 11 amino acids long. CDR1 and CDR2 (germline): SGHTA, FQGNSA. V lost 5 bases to trimming and J lost 4 bases, with 6 bases between them. The CDR3 DNA sequence: TGTGCCAGCAGCCGGTTTTACGAGCAGTACTTC. It yields the protein CASSRFYEQYF.

This clone has a single count. The V gene is TRBV7-8, the J gene TRBJ2-5; no clear D. Germline V CDR1 and CDR2: SGHVS, FQNEAQ. The germline V and J ends were trimmed by 9 bases and 13 bases, with 24 bases remaining between them. This CDR3 has 13 amino acids. The CDR3 DNA follows: TGTGCCAGGCCGGTTCTGACTCCCGTCAAGAGGTACTTC. Translation gives CARPVLTPVKRYF.

As to this clone: Other DNA sequences in the same sample also yield this CDR3. The rearrangement links TRBV10-2 to TRBJ1-2; D is possibly TRBD1 (6 bases). V lost 0 bases and J lost 4, with 6 bases in between. Germline V CDR1 and CDR2: WSHSY, SAAADI. The CDR3 consists of 13 residues. The CDR3 reads CASSESTGYGYTF. The CDR3 bases are TGCGCCAGCAGTGAGTCGACAGGCTATGGCTACACCTTC.

This clone came up once. The chain combines TRBV7-6 with TRBJ2-7; TRBD2 matches 9 bases. Germline CDR1 SGHVS, CDR2 FNYEAQ. The CDR3 covers 16 residues. V dropped 0 bases and J dropped 2; count of bases not matched to a gene: 5. CDR3 protein: CASSLALAGGAYEQYF. CDR3 coding DNA: TGTGCCAGCAGCTTAGCATTGGCGGGAGGGGCCTACGAGCAGTACTTC.

The chain is built from TRBV27 and TRBJ1-6; 7 positions match TRBD1. The CDR3 has 14 residues. J was trimmed by 11 bases and V by 6 bases; bases with no gene match: 10. The germline gives CDR1 MNHEY, CDR2 SMNVEV (reference sequence). The CDR3 region is CASSPRQGRAPLHF. DNA of the CDR3: TGTGCCAGCAGCCCAAGACAGGGTCGGGCACCCCTCCACTTT.

The chain uses TRBV10-3 and TRBJ1-3; D gene ambiguous. V lost 2 bases and J 6 bases, leaving 8 bases between the germline ends. Germline V lookup: CDR1 ENHRY, CDR2 SYGVKD. The CDR3 loop spans 13 amino acids. The CDR3 nucleotides are TGTGCCATCAGTGAGGGCCGGGAAAACACCATATATTTT. It encodes CAISEGRENTIYF.

This chain links TRBV2 with TRBJ2-5, with a tentative D call TRBD2 (5 bases). Trimming stripped 4 bases from V and 5 bases from J, with 11 bases between. The length of the CDR3 is 13 residues. Germline V gives CDR1 SNHLY, CDR2 FYNNEI. CDR3 sequence (DNA): TGTGCCAGCAGTGCGAGGCTAGCTGAGACCCAGTACTTC. It encodes CASSARLAETQYF.

This chain links TRBV4-2 with TRBJ1-6; the match to TRBD1 covers 8 bases. Germline V gene data show CDR1 as LGHNA and CDR2 as YNFKEQ. The CDR3 length is 16 residues. The J segment lost 4 bases and the V segment lost 1 base, leaving 3 bases of the junction unmatched. The chain's CDR3 is CASSQGRTGYNSPLHF. The CDR3 DNA sequence: TGTGCCAGCAGCCAAGGGCGGACAGGGTATAATTCACCCCTCCACTTT.

This clone was detected once. The chain links TRBV9 to TRBJ2-7; D perhaps matches TRBD2 (6 bases). This CDR3 spans 14 amino acids. Germline V CDR1 and CDR2: SGDLS, YYNGEE. Trimming took 2 bases from V and 6 from J, leaving 15 bases between them. The CDR3 region has the DNA TGTGCCAGCAGCGTCGGCAGGGACTCGATCGAGCAGTACTTC. Translated: CASSVGRDSIEQYF.

The rearrangement links TRBV27 to TRBJ1-6; TRBD1 matches 8 bases. The J segment lost 9 bases and the V segment lost 5 bases, leaving 9 bases of the junction unmatched. Germline V gene data show CDR1 as MNHEY and CDR2 as SMNVEV (reference sequence). The CDR3 spans 15 residues. The CDR3 sequence: CASSPPSGGLSPLHF. In nucleotides, the CDR3 is TGTGCCAGCAGTCCCCCGTCAGGGGGCCTTTCACCCCTCCACTTT.

The chain is built from TRBV5-5 and TRBJ1-3, with TRBD1 matching 7 bases. The CDR3 runs to 16 residues. Germline loops: CDR1 SGHKS, CDR2 YYEKEE (reference sequence). The ends lost 1 base at V and 0 bases at J; junction bases unmatched: 4. CDR3 region: CASSLRGDSSGNTIYF. Here the CDR3 DNA reads TGTGCCAGCAGCTTGAGGGGGGACAGCTCTGGAAACACCATATATTTT.

V and J are TRBV11-3 and TRBJ2-1, with 10 bases identical to TRBD2. V lost 5 bases and J lost 5; bases outside the gene matches: 12. Looked up from germline, CDR1 is SGHNT and CDR2 is YENEEA. The CDR3 is 17 amino acids. The CDR3 loop reads CASSPLLESGRDNEQFF. The CDR3 DNA sequence: TGTGCCAGCAGCCCCCTCCTGGAAAGCGGGAGGGACAATGAGCAGTTCTTC.

V and J are TRBV11-3 and TRBJ2-3, with TRBD2 as a possible D gene (6 bases). Germline V gene sequence: CDR1 SGHNT, CDR2 YENEEA. Trimming stripped 5 bases from V and 5 bases from J, with 29 bases between. The CDR3 has 19 amino acids. The CDR3 loop reads CASSTQLLGGRLEEDTQYF. The CDR3 DNA reads TGTGCCAGCAGCACCCAATTACTGGGAGGACGTTTAGAGGAAGATACGCAGTATTTT.

The rearrangement links TRBV19 to TRBJ1-5, with D possibly matching TRBD1 (5 bases). V was clipped by 8 bases and J by 6 bases, with 14 bases between them. CDR3 length: 13 residues. Germline CDR1 LNHDA, CDR2 SQIVND (reference sequence). In DNA form, the CDR3 reads TGTGCCAGTGAGGGAGTCGGGGGTCAGCCCCAGCATTTT. It specifies CASEGVGGQPQHF. Based on the CDR3 plus reference TRBV19 and TRBJ1-5, the full variable domain is DGGITQSPKYLFRKEGQNVTLSCEQNLNHDAMYWYRQDPGQGLRLIYYSQIVNDFQKGDIAEGYSVSREKKESFPLTVTSAQKNPTAFYLCASEGVGGQPQHFGDGTRLSIL.

The chain combines TRBV12-3 or TRBV12-4 with TRBJ2-5; tentative D call: TRBD2 (6 bases). This CDR3 region has 12 residues. Deletions cut 6 bases from V and 5 bases from J, with 10 bases between. Here the CDR3 reads CASRAGLETQYF. As DNA, the CDR3 is TGTGCCAGCAGGGCGGGATTGGAGACCCAGTACTTC.

The rearrangement uses TRBV9 and TRBJ2-5; 7 nucleotides align to TRBD2. The CDR3 spans 17 residues. Germline-derived CDR1 and CDR2 are SGDLS and YYNGEE. Trimming cost V 0 bases and J 5 bases; bases outside gene matches: 13. The CDR3 region has the DNA TGTGCCAGCAGCGTAGATGCTAGCGGCCACAAGTGGGAGACCCAGTACTTC. Its translation: CASSVDASGHKWETQYF.

The chain combines TRBV28 with TRBJ1-5; no clear D gene. There are 13 residues in the CDR3. Trimming took off 3 bases at V and 7 bases at J, with 10 bases between the two ends. The germline gives CDR1 MDHEN, CDR2 SYDVKM. The DNA for the CDR3 is TGTGCCAGCAGTTTGTCAGGTGACCAGCCCCAGCATTTT. It is translated as CASSLSGDQPQHF.

The rearrangement links TRBV3-1 (or the pseudogene TRBV3-2) to TRBJ1-1; perhaps TRBD1 as D (5 bases). CDR1 and CDR2 from the germline V gene are LGHDT and YNNKEL (reference sequence). The CDR3 totals 13 residues. Trimming removed 4 bases from V and 6 bases from J, with 12 bases in between. CDR3 sequence reads: CASSPDSNSEAFF. CDR3 DNA: TGTGCCAGCAGCCCCGACAGTAATTCTGAAGCTTTCTTT.

The CDR3 bases are TGTGCCTGGAGTGTAGGAGGGTTGGGCACTGAAGCTTTCTTT. Translating it yields CAWSVGGLGTEAFF. The chain employs TRBV30 and TRBJ1-1; D is unclear. Germline V gene lookup returns CDR1 GTSNPN and CDR2 SVGIG (reference sequence). This CDR3 region has 14 residues. V gave up 0 bases and J gave up 4 bases, with 12 bases separating them.

This chain connects TRBV9 to TRBJ2-1; D remains ambiguous. V was pared by 4 bases and J by 5 bases, with 19 bases between. Germline V CDR1 and CDR2: SGDLS, YYNGEE. The CDR3 is 16 residues long. The CDR3 sequence is CASSTDAQVADNEQFF. The CDR3 nucleotides are TGTGCCAGCAGCACAGACGCCCAGGTCGCAGACAATGAGCAGTTCTTC.

The chain couples TRBV18 to TRBJ1-3; perhaps TRBD1 as D (6 bases). The V gene's germline CDR1 is KGHSH and CDR2 LQKENI. V was clipped by 6 bases and J by 0 bases, with 15 bases between them. This CDR3 spans 16 amino acids. DNA for the CDR3: TGTGCCAGCTCGCCCACAGGGTCTAGCTCTGGAAACACCATATATTTT. Its protein product is CASSPTGSSSGNTIYF.

The chain joins TRBV6-5 to TRBJ1-2; D ambiguous. V lost 7 bases and J lost 5, with 14 bases in between. Looked up from germline, CDR1 is MNHEY and CDR2 is SVGAGI. The CDR3 extends over 13 amino acids. CDR3: CASIPGLEYGYTF. DNA of the CDR3: TGTGCCAGCATTCCCGGTTTAGAATATGGCTACACCTTC.